The present entry profiles one T cell receptor beta chain with its context. The antigen remains unidentified. Sequence at one end of the junction differs from germline and may be a read error. Germline V gene sequence: CDR1 SQVTM, CDR2 ANQGSEA. This CDR3 has 11 residues. TCR beta CDR3 regions were amplified from RNA transcripts. Using the HTBI primer set, a first-round RT-PCR was run on the TCR CDR3. One entry per CDR3 protein, called by TCRdb with MiXCR from the multiplex PCR reads. The sample contains 480,000 or so distinct CDR3 sequences, approximately 49% of which appear only once. The sample originates from a study of T cells in Graves' hyperthyroidism and ophthalmopathy. Findings and limits, study-wide: Peripheral blood also featured most of the thyroid clonotypes expanded above 0.001. A model of 13 V-J pairs discriminated ophthalmopathy from stable hyperthyroidism. For ophthalmopathy, model prediction preceded onset by a median about 6 months.

The receptor was derived from an adult woman with Graves' disease, either hyperthyroidism or ophthalmopathy (not recorded which). The specimen was peripheral blood or thyroid tissue (not recorded which). The chain uses TRBV29-1 and TRBJ1-1; D gene uncertain. Here the CDR3 reads CSAPFGGESFF. CDR3 sequence (DNA): TGCAGCGCACCCTTTGGCGGTGAATCTTTCTTT.